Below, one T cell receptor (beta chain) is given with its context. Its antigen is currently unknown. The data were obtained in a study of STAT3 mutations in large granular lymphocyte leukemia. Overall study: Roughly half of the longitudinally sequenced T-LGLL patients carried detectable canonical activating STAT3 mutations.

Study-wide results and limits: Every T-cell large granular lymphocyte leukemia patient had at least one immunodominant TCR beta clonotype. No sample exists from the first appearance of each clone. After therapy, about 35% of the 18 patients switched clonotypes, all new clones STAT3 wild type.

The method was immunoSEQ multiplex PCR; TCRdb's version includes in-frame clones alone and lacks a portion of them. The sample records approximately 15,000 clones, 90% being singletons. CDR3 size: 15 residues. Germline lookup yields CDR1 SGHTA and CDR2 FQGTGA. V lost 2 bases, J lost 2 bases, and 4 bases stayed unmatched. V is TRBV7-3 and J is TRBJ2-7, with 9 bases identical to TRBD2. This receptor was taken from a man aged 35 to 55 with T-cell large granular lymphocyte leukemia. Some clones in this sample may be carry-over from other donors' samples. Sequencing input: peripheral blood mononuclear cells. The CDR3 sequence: CASSLGGGAAYEQYF. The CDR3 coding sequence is TGTGCCAGCAGCTTAGGCGGGGGGGCCGCCTACGAGCAGTACTTC.